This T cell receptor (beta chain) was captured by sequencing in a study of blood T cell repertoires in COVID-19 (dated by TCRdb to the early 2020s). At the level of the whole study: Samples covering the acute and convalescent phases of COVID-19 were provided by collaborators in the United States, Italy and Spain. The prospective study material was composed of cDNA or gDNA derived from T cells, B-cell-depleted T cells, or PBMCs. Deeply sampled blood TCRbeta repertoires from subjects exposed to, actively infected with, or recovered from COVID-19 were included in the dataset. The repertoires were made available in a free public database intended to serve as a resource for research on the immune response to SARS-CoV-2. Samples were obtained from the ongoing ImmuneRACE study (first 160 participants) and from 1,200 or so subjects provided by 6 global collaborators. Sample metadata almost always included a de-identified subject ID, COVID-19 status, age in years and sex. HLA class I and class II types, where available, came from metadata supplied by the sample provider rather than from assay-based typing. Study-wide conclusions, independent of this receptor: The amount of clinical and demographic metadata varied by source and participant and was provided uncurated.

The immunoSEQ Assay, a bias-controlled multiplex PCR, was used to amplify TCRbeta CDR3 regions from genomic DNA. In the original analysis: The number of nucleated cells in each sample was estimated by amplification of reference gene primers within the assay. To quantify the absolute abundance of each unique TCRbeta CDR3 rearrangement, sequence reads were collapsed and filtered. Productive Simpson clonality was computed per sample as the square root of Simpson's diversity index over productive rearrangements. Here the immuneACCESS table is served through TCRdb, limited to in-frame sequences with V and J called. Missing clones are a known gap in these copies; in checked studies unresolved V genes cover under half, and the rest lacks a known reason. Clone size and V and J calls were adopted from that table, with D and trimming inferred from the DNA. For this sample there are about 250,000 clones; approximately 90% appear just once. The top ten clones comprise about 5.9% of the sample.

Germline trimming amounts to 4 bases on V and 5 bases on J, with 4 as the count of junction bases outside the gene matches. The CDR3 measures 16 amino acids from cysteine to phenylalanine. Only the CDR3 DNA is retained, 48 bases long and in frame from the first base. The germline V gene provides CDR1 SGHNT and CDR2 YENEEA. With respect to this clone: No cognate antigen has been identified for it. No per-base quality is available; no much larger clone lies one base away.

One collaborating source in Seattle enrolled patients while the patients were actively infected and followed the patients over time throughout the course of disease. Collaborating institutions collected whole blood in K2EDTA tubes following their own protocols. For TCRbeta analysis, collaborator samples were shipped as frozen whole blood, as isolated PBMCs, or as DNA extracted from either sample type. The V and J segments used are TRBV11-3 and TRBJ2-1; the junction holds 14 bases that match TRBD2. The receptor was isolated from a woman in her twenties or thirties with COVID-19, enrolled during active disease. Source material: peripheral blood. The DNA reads TGTGCCAGCAGCTCCGGGACTAGCGGGGGAAACAATGAGCAGTTCTTC. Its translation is CASSSGTSGGNNEQFF.